This T cell receptor beta chain stems from a study of T cell responses to AZD1222 COVID-19 vaccine. Germline CDR1 is MNHEY and CDR2 is SMNVEV (reference sequence). This CDR3 has 17 residues. V shed 5 bases, J shed 4 bases, and the junction held 8 bases outside the gene matches. This clone was recorded only once. TCRdb's copy holds only in-frame clones and misses some; the assay was immunoSEQ multiplex PCR. The sample has 160,000 or so clones, about nine tenths seen once. The input for sequencing was peripheral blood, taken on day 0 of AZD1222 vaccination. The clonotype comes from an adult in good health. The J gene is TRBJ2-2, the V gene TRBV27; TRBD2 aligns across 12 bases. Here the CDR3 DNA reads TGTGCCAGCAGTCCTCGACTAGCGGGAGCTACCACCGGGGAGCTGTTTTTT. Translated: CASSPRLAGATTGELFF.